This T cell receptor beta chain comes out of a study of cytomegalovirus exposure and HLA in healthy donors. About this clone: Its antigen is unknown.

Study-level points and caveats: It is likely that the observed cluster of highly shared sequence variants was a sequencing artifact. What TCR beta sequences reportedly achieved was accurate prediction of HLA-A and HLA-B alleles in most subjects.

PCR was performed using 60 Vbeta and 13 Jbeta primers. Some clones are missing from TCRdb's copy, which holds only in-frame ones; the method was immunoSEQ multiplex PCR. The data contain 150,000 to 200,000 clones, roughly 85% of them singletons. Per the germline V gene, CDR1 is LNHDA and CDR2 is SQIVND (reference sequence). V dropped 2 bases and J dropped 2; count of bases not matched to a gene: 5. There are 16 residues in the CDR3. This sequence originates from a man aged 18 to 35 in good health and CMV-seropositive. The chain has TRBV19 and TRBJ2-3; 9 bases fit TRBD2. The source material was PBMCs. Here the CDR3 DNA reads TGTGCCAGTAGTATATCGGCGGGGGGGCTCACAGATACGCAGTATTTT. Its translation: CASSISAGGLTDTQYF.